The entry below gives a single T cell receptor beta chain sequence along with its context. There is no known antigen for this receptor. Within one base of it there is no much larger clone, and no base qualities were kept. Sequenced using an Illumina NovaSeq 6000. Using 5'RACE with constant-segment primers, TCRalpha and TCRbeta cDNA libraries were constructed, with sample barcodes and unique molecular identifiers added in the process. RNA was extracted from every sample with Trizol reagent. Library amplification was performed in two PCR steps, and a second sample barcode and Illumina TruSeq adapters were introduced in the second step. Sequencing of the libraries was done on an Illumina NovaSeq, producing 2 x 150 bp paired-end reads. In the paper's pipeline: With migec v1.2.7, reads were demultiplexed and then collapsed into UMI-guided consensus sequences. Using mixcr v2.1.11, UMI consensuses were aligned to TRA and TRB V and J templates and then assembled into clonotypes. A clonotype was counted as expanded or contracted only when both edgeR and NoisET called the clonotype significant, with the noise models trained on biological replicates. For edgeR calls, a false discovery rate-adjusted p below 0.01 and a log2 fold-change threshold of 1 were applied. As an exploratory analysis of dynamics, max-normalized trajectories of the 1000 most abundant clonotypes were examined by PCA with hierarchical clustering. Separately sequenced CD4+ and CD8+ repertoires were used to assign a CD4 or CD8 phenotype to each responding clone. TCRdb passed the public sequencing reads through fastp at Q25 and MiXCR, retaining productive beta sequences. Every CDR3 protein is listed once, alongside the most common genes and DNA of its rows. The V and J calls and clone size are TCRdb's, not the authors'. The sample profile shows fewer than 350,000 distinct CDR3 sequences; more than 15% of them were found once. The biggest ten clones account for approximately 20% of the sample.

The data originate from a study of T-cell memory formation after mild COVID-19 (dated by TCRdb to the early 2020s). Some background on the complete study: TCR sequence clusters from the two donors were found to be largely donor specific. Two young, previously healthy adult volunteers, one female and one male, were included in the cohort. Longitudinal TCRalpha and TCRbeta repertoire sequencing tracked T-cell clones expanding and contracting after mild COVID-19 in two donors.

Ficoll-Paque density gradient centrifugation was used to isolate PBMCs. Including the terminal cysteine and phenylalanine, the CDR3 comprises 13 residues. The retained sequence is limited to the CDR3, 39 bases, with the frame set at the first base. V is clipped by 7 bases and J by 3 bases, and the sequence between their germline boundaries is 9 bases long. The germline V gene gives CDR1 as SNHLY and CDR2 as FYNNEI. What the work shows at the level of the full study, not this receptor alone: Whether the second-wave clones peaking on day 37 were SARS-CoV-2 specific was not confirmed. Contracting CD4+ clones turned up mainly in the CM and EM memory subsets, whereas EMRA was where CD8+ clones were enriched. The study included only a couple of mild cases, and larger cohorts that include severe cases with pre-infection samples were judged to be necessary. Some responding clones were detected in pre-infection memory, which suggested that pre-existing cross-reactive memory T cells had joined the SARS-CoV-2 response. From day 15 to 85, contracting clones showed balanced CD4/CD8 phenotypes, whereas a second wave of clones that expanded from day 15 to 37 leaned towards CD4+.

This TCR was recovered from a man aged 18 to 30 who had mild COVID-19 (a few samples of this study predate the infection). The sample titles of this study are shuffled in the database, so cell type and time point are left out; the donor was told from shared clones. In this chain, TRBV2 is recombined with TRBJ2-2; perhaps TRBD1 is the D gene, with 6 bases matching. The sequencing input was PBMCs or a T cell subset sorted from them (not recorded which). The CDR3 region reads CASKGEYTGELFF. DNA sequence: TGTGCCAGCAAGGGGGAATACACCGGGGAGCTGTTTTTT.